These T cell receptor beta chains were read from a single sample in a study of cytomegalovirus exposure and HLA in healthy donors. The repertoire was sequenced with immunoSEQ multiplex PCR; TCRdb's copy has only in-frame clones and lacks some. The sample contains over 60,000 clones, around 95% of which appear only once. Source material: PBMCs. The receptors come from a man aged 18-30 years in good health and CMV-seronegative. CDR3s include the opening cysteine and the closing phenylalanine or tryptophan. Each record gives: J gene, clone size, V gene, D gene, CDR3 protein, CDR3 DNA. D genes are given only for firm matches. Clone size is not always given. Where it is, it says once, few, many or a class for expanded clones.

J: TRBJ1-5
size: few
V: TRBV2
D: NA
CDR3: CASSGGQGNQPQHF
DNA: TGTGCCAGCAGTGGAGGGCAGGGCAATCAGCCCCAGCATTTT

J: TRBJ2-7
size: NA
V: TRBV5-4
D: TRBD2
CDR3: CASSRKTSGGNYEQYF
DNA: TGTGCCAGCAGCCGGAAAACTAGCGGGGGCAACTACGAGCAGTACTTC

J: TRBJ2-1
size: NA
V: TRBV7-8
D: NA
CDR3: CASSLYARDNEQFF
DNA: TGTGCCAGCAGCTTATACGCCCGGGATAATGAGCAGTTCTTC

J: TRBJ2-5
size: NA
V: TRBV23-1
D: TRBD1
CDR3: CASSRDRAGPSQYF
DNA: TGCGCCAGCAGCCGCGACAGGGCAGGTCCTTCCCAGTACTTC

J: TRBJ1-6
size: NA
V: TRBV15
D: TRBD1
CDR3: CATSRGHPTGLSPYNSPLHF
DNA: TGTGCCACCAGCAGAGGACATCCGACAGGGCTAAGCCCCTATAATTCACCCCTCCACTTT

J: TRBJ2-1
size: NA
V: TRBV29-1
D: NA
CDR3: CSVEGQELKSSYNEQFF
DNA: TGCAGCGTTGAAGGTCAGGAACTGAAAAGCTCCTACAATGAGCAGTTCTTC

J: TRBJ1-1
size: once
V: TRBV6-5
D: NA
CDR3: CASSYSRLEGDEAFF
DNA: TGTGCCAGCAGTTACTCTAGGCTAGAGGGTGATGAAGCTTTCTTT

J: TRBJ2-6
size: NA
V: TRBV9
D: NA
CDR3: CASSARLTYHGNVLTF
DNA: TGTGCCAGCAGCGCCCGTCTAACTTACCATGGCAACGTCCTGACTTTC

J: TRBJ1-2
size: NA
V: TRBV7-9
D: TRBD1
CDR3: CASSPYSGTGGEFGYTF
DNA: TGTGCCAGCAGCCCGTACTCCGGGACAGGGGGCGAGTTTGGCTACACCTTC

J: TRBJ1-6
size: once
V: TRBV7-8
D: NA
CDR3: CASSPGVEKGNMAYNSPLHF
DNA: TGTGCCAGCAGCCCCGGCGTGGAGAAGGGGAATATGGCCTATAATTCACCCCTCCACTTT

J: TRBJ2-7
size: NA
V: TRBV9
D: TRBD1
CDR3: CASSKTGTANEQYF
DNA: TGTGCCAGCAGCAAAACCGGGACAGCCAACGAGCAGTACTTC

J: TRBJ2-3
size: once
V: TRBV4-2
D: TRBD2
CDR3: CASSQGSGRTGGRTDTQYF
DNA: TGTGCCAGCAGCCAGGGCTCCGGAAGGACGGGGGGGCGGACAGATACGCAGTATTTT

J: TRBJ1-5
size: NA
V: TRBV28
D: NA
CDR3: CASSLLPGASNQPQHF
DNA: TGTGCCAGCAGTTTATTACCAGGGGCGAGCAATCAGCCCCAGCATTTT

J: TRBJ2-7
size: NA
V: TRBV4-3
D: TRBD1
CDR3: CASSQEALPDRVVEQYF
DNA: TGCGCCAGCAGCCAAGAGGCCCTCCCGGACAGGGTGGTCGAGCAGTACTTC

J: TRBJ2-3
size: NA
V: TRBV14
D: NA
CDR3: CASSPRLAQGRTDTQYF
DNA: TGTGCCAGCAGCCCAAGACTAGCACAGGGACGCACAGATACGCAGTATTTT

J: TRBJ2-1
size: NA
V: TRBV6-5
D: NA
CDR3: CASSPTWANEQFF
DNA: TGTGCCAGCAGCCCAACCTGGGCCAATGAGCAGTTCTTC

J: TRBJ1-1
size: NA
V: TRBV7-8
D: TRBD1
CDR3: CASGLSGTGGDTEAFF
DNA: TGTGCCAGCGGACTAAGTGGGACAGGGGGAGACACTGAAGCTTTCTTT

J: TRBJ2-2
size: NA
V: TRBV7-6
D: NA
CDR3: CASSVGGPNTGELFF
DNA: TGTGCCAGCAGCGTCGGGGGACCGAACACCGGGGAGCTGTTTTTT

J: TRBJ2-1
size: NA
V: TRBV10-1
D: NA
CDR3: CASSRGNEQFF
DNA: TGCGCCAGCAGTAGGGGCAATGAGCAGTTCTTC

J: TRBJ1-2
size: NA
V: TRBV2
D: NA
CDR3: CASRNGQSYGYTF
DNA: TGTGCCAGCCGAAACGGACAGTCCTATGGCTACACCTTC

J: TRBJ2-5
size: NA
V: TRBV6-6
D: TRBD2
CDR3: CATNGGGVETQYF
DNA: TGTGCCACTAACGGGGGGGGAGTGGAGACCCAGTACTTC

J: TRBJ2-5
size: NA
V: TRBV5-1
D: TRBD2
CDR3: CASSPGGGVRTETQYF
DNA: TGCGCCAGCAGCCCGGGGGGGGGAGTTCGTACAGAGACCCAGTACTTC

J: TRBJ2-2
size: NA
V: TRBV29-1
D: TRBD1
CDR3: CSVGQGYSGELFF
DNA: TGCAGCGTGGGACAGGGATATTCCGGGGAGCTGTTTTTT

J: TRBJ2-1
size: NA
V: TRBV11-2
D: NA
CDR3: CASSPGVHEQFF
DNA: TGTGCCAGCAGCCCCGGTGTCCATGAGCAGTTCTTC

J: TRBJ1-1
size: NA
V: TRBV7-8
D: NA
CDR3: CASSLRGRVTEAFF
DNA: TGTGCCAGCAGCTTGCGGGGTAGGGTCACTGAAGCTTTCTTT

J: TRBJ2-3
size: NA
V: TRBV29-1
D: TRBD1
CDR3: CSVEGQGTDTQYF
DNA: TGCAGCGTTGAGGGACAGGGCACAGATACGCAGTATTTT

J: TRBJ1-1
size: NA
V: TRBV19
D: NA
CDR3: CASNRAGNTEAFF
DNA: TGTGCCAGTAACAGGGCGGGGAACACTGAAGCTTTCTTT

J: TRBJ2-1
size: NA
V: TRBV9
D: NA
CDR3: CASSADGTTYNEQFF
DNA: TGTGCCAGCAGCGCCGACGGGACAACTTACAATGAGCAGTTCTTC

J: TRBJ2-7
size: NA
V: TRBV6-6
D: NA
CDR3: CASSPGTGRASEQYF
DNA: TGTGCCAGCAGTCCGGGCACCGGGAGAGCCAGCGAGCAGTACTTC

J: TRBJ2-7
size: NA
V: TRBV28
D: NA
CDR3: CASSVLVTSYEQYF
DNA: TGTGCCAGCAGTGTCCTAGTGACCTCCTACGAGCAGTACTTC

J: TRBJ1-5
size: NA
V: TRBV27
D: TRBD1
CDR3: CASRDRGFLSNQPQHF
DNA: TGTGCCAGCAGGGACAGGGGCTTCCTTAGCAATCAGCCCCAGCATTTT

J: TRBJ2-7
size: NA
V: TRBV9
D: TRBD2
CDR3: CASSSRGRDEQYF
DNA: TGTGCCAGCAGCTCCCGAGGGAGGGACGAGCAGTACTTC

J: TRBJ2-3
size: NA
V: TRBV6-5
D: TRBD1
CDR3: CASSSWTGDTDTQYF
DNA: TGTGCCAGCAGTTCCTGGACAGGGGACACAGATACGCAGTATTTT

J: TRBJ1-2
size: NA
V: TRBV9
D: TRBD1
CDR3: CASSRFGQGDLTNYGYTF
DNA: TGTGCCAGCAGTAGATTCGGGCAGGGGGACCTAACTAACTATGGCTACACCTTC

J: TRBJ2-3
size: NA
V: TRBV18
D: NA
CDR3: CASSPSVTDTQYF
DNA: TGTGCCAGCTCACCATCGGTAACAGATACGCAGTATTTT

J: TRBJ1-3
size: NA
V: TRBV6-1
D: TRBD1
CDR3: CASTDRGKGNTIYF
DNA: TGTGCCAGCACAGACAGGGGAAAGGGAAACACCATATATTTT

J: TRBJ1-2
size: NA
V: TRBV19
D: NA
CDR3: CASSDRRNYGYTF
DNA: TGTGCCAGTAGTGACAGGAGAAACTATGGCTACACCTTC

J: TRBJ2-7
size: NA
V: TRBV2
D: NA
CDR3: CAGSRGESREQYF
DNA: TGTGCCGGCAGCAGGGGGGAATCGCGCGAGCAGTACTTC

J: TRBJ2-1
size: NA
V: TRBV4-1
D: NA
CDR3: CASSQNSHNEQFF
DNA: TGCGCCAGCAGCCAAAATAGCCACAATGAGCAGTTCTTC